This T cell receptor (beta chain) was recovered during a study of blood T cell repertoires in COVID-19 (TCRdb year 2020). Context from the whole study: The collaborator samples originated in the United States, Italy and Spain and spanned the acute and convalescent phases of COVID-19. The material from the prospective study consisted of cDNA or gDNA derived from T cells, B-cell-depleted T cells, or PBMCs. Deeply sampled blood TCRbeta repertoires from subjects exposed to, actively infected with, or recovered from COVID-19 were included in the dataset. A freely available public database, intended as a resource for researchers studying the immune response to SARS-CoV-2, is where the repertoires were released. Samples were obtained from the ongoing ImmuneRACE study (first 160 participants) and from some 1,300 subjects provided by 6 global collaborators. Sample metadata almost always included a de-identified subject ID, COVID-19 status, age in years and sex. Where available, HLA class I and class II types were taken from metadata supplied by the sample provider and were not determined by assay-based typing. Paper-wide results and their limitations: The quantity of clinical and demographic metadata differed by source and by participant and was supplied without curation.

TCRbeta CDR3 regions were amplified from genomic DNA by means of the immunoSEQ Assay, a bias-controlled multiplex PCR. The authors processed their data as follows. Nucleated cell counts per sample were estimated from amplification of reference gene primers within the assay. Sequence reads were collapsed and filtered to measure the absolute abundance of every unique TCRbeta CDR3 rearrangement. For each sample, productive Simpson clonality was calculated as the square root of Simpson's diversity index across productive rearrangements. The table was pulled from immuneACCESS by TCRdb, which kept in-frame rearrangements only. Such tables lose some clones; where checked, under half of the loss comes from unresolved V genes, and the rest has no known cause. The V and J calls and clone size are taken from that table; D and trimming were inferred from the DNA. This sample has nearly 200,000 clones in its table, and around 80% of those were observed once. The top ten clonotypes cover about 6.9% of the sample.

Details on this clone: Its cognate antigen has yet to be identified. It has no much larger one-base neighbor in the sample; base qualities were not kept.

Collaborating institutions collected whole blood in K2EDTA tubes following their own protocols. For TCRbeta analysis, collaborators shipped samples as frozen whole blood, isolated PBMCs, or DNA extracted from either of those sample types. This receptor was identified in a human donor with acute or convalescent COVID-19. The donor label of this sample is uncertain. The sequencing input was peripheral blood.

CDR3 reads: CASSPLYNEQFF. The DNA sequence is as follows: TGTGCCAGCAGCCCCCTCTACAATGAGCAGTTCTTC. Recombination joined TRBV7-3 with TRBJ2-1, with the D gene uncertain. V lost 5 bases and J lost 3 bases; the stretch between them is 5 bases long. From the cysteine through the phenylalanine, the CDR3 covers 12 amino acids. The only DNA kept is the CDR3, 36 bases in frame from the first base. CDR1 and CDR2 (SGHTA, FQGTGA) derive from the germline V gene.